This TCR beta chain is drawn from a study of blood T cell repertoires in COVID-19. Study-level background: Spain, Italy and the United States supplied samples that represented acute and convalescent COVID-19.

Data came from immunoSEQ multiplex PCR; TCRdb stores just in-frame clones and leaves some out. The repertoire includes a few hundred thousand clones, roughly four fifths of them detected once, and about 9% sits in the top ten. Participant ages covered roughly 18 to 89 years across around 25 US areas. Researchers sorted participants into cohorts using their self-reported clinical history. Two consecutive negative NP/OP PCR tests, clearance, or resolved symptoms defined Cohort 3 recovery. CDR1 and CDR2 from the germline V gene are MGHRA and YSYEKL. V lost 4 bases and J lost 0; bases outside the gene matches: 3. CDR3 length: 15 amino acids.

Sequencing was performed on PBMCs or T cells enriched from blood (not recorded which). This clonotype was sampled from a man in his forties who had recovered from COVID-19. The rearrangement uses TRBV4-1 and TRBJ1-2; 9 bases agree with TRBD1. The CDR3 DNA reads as TGCGCCAGCAGCCCCCGGGACAGGGCTAACTATGGCTACACCTTC. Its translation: CASSPRDRANYGYTF.